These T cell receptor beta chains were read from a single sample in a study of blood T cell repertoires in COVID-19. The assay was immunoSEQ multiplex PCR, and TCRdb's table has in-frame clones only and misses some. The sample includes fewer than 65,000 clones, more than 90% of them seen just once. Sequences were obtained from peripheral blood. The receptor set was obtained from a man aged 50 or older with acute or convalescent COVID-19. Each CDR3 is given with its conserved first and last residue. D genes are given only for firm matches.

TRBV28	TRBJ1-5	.	CASIGRGAGNQPQHF
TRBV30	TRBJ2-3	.	CAQNGARRDTQYF
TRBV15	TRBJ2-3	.	CATSARYTDTQYF
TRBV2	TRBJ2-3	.	CASSQRWFGSDTQYF
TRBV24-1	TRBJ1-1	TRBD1	CASSRDRGLFPNTEAFF
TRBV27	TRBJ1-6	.	CASRQDPFLSPLHF
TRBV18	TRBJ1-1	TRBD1	CASSPGTGNTEAFF
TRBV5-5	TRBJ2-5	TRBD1	CASSSAGTGGGQETQYF
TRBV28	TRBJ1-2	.	CASQGSGYTF
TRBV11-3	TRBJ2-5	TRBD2	CASSHLLAGVGETQYF
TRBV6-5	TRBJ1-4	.	CAIGAVRTNEKLFF
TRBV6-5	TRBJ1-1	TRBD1	CASSSTGLSTEAFF
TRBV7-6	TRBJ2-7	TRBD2	CASSLVSSGTREQYF
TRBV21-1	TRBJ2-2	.	CASRKGGTGELFF
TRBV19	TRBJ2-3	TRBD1	CASKQGLSTDTQYF
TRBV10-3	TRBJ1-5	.	CSIAPQSDQPQHF
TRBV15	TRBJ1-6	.	CATSRERVPSYNSPLHF